This TCR beta chain was recovered during a study of early T cells in non-severe SARS-CoV-2 infection. This clonotype was observed at least ten times. Germline CDR1 SGHNT, CDR2 YYREEE (reference sequence). V was clipped by 1 base and J by 4 bases, with 15 bases between them. The CDR3 contains 15 residues. TCRdb re-derived calls from the 5' RACE reads in MiXCR, one entry per CDR3 protein. The sample carries tens of thousands of distinct CDR3 sequences, 8% to 9% recorded once. This TCR was sampled from an adult who was a healthcare worker with PCR-confirmed SARS-CoV-2 infection or an uninfected control (not recorded which). The sample was whole blood. The chain is built from TRBV5-4 and TRBJ2-7, with D perhaps matching TRBD1 (6 bases). CDR3: CASSLPGALLYEQYF. In nucleotides, the CDR3 is TGTGCCAGCAGCTTGCCAGGGGCGCTCCTATACGAGCAGTACTTC.